This record concerns one T cell receptor beta chain sequence. Its antigen is currently not known. Per-base qualities were not stored, and no clone one base away is much larger. This sample was included in a study of cytomegalovirus exposure and HLA in healthy donors (dated by TCRdb to the late 2010s). For the study in its entirety: According to an earlier analysis of several hundred of the donors, 150 million to 200 million T cells yielded 95 million to 140 million unique TCR beta sequences and 276 Gb of sequence data. Roughly 320 gigabases of sequencing data and roughly 81 million unique TCR sequences made up an early release that covered roughly 670 HLA-typed donors. Of the approximately 400 genotyped donors, approximately 83% fell in the genetic ancestry cluster associated with self-reported Caucasian donors. The study aimed to test whether cataloging public T cell receptors could reveal signatures of past pathogen exposure. Using immunosequencing, the study profiled T cell repertoires from roughly 650 subjects and related those repertoires to cytomegalovirus serostatus. In addition to the first cohort of 666 subjects, a separate validation cohort of 120 different subjects was used. High-throughput TCR immunosequencing, statistical association of individual TCRs with disease status, and machine learning were combined to predict cytomegalovirus infection status. A later analysis re-analyzed previously published TCR beta repertoires from approximately 670 donors and added high-resolution HLA genotyping to study TCR occurrence patterns. The later analysis used no new phenotypic data to find candidate immune exposures, relying instead on TCR beta sequences and their occurrence across donors. An earlier analysis of fewer than 750 of the donors used high-throughput TCR beta sequencing to judge whether each TCR beta V gene segment behaved as functional or pseudogenic. Donor age, sex, ethnicity and CMV serostatus were compiled alongside the repertoire data. In a later genetic analysis, genome-wide SNP genotypes for about 55% of the roughly 670 donors were used, and that subset was treated as a discovery cohort. Every repertoire in the discovery cohort had been generated on one and the same sequencing platform. HLA typing included class I and class II loci at four-digit resolution. The number of donors typed differed by locus, with 629-630 for A, B, C, DRB1 and DQB1, more than 500 for DQA1, under 610 for DPA1, and some 440 for DPB1. Several DR-DQ haplotypes were handled as single units for association and clustering because linkage in the cohort was strong. On average, about 240,000 unique TCR beta nucleotide sequences were sequenced per donor among about 400 genotyped donors of the cohort, with 15% to 20% of those sequences being non-productive.

CDR1 SGHNT and CDR2 YYREEE are derived from the germline V gene (reference sequence). Taken from cysteine to phenylalanine, the CDR3 has 15 residues. Only the CDR3 DNA stays, 45 bases, in frame from base 1. Trimming takes 3 bases off V and 5 bases off J; junction bases not matched to a gene: 8. Points the paper makes about the study in general: Because counts were too low, roughly 17 rarely observed V segments, including chromosome 9 orphons, were left out of the earlier analysis of approximately 580 of the donors. A few of the identified cytomegalovirus-associated TCR beta chains were confirmed in vitro to be specific for cytomegalovirus antigens. A later genetic analysis associated a missense DCLRE1C variant with V-gene and J-gene trimming of TCR beta chains, and an independent cohort replicated the association. An earlier analysis of roughly 570 of the donors showed that most TCR beta V segments appeared in productive rearrangements either about 90% or about 30% of the time, which broadly matched IMGT annotations. The study listed over 150 TCR beta chains as associated with cytomegalovirus. The sequencing pipeline was judged likely to have produced a cluster of highly shared sequence variants as a technical artifact. According to a later genetic analysis, donors in an Asian-associated ancestry cluster had fewer N-insertions in productive TCRs than the approximately 650-donor mean. A further reported finding was that TCR beta sequences accurately predicted the HLA-A and HLA-B alleles for most subjects in the first cohort. The 87-base-pair reads could not distinguish some IMGT-functional V segments, including TRBV6-2 and TRBV6-3, so those segments were excluded. Cytomegalovirus status was reported to be diagnosed by the classifier with high specificity and sensitivity in both the original and validation cohorts. Linkage disequilibrium might explain the correlated functional status among segregating V segments, but an unknown experimental factor could not be excluded. Because HLA typing was unavailable for some donors at each locus, only the typed subset was used in association tests. Presence/absence analyses assumed roughly uniform sequencing depth across donors, an assumption that may not hold. According to a later analysis, most CMV-associated TCR beta chains appeared to be HLA-restricted, and the HLA associations seemed to be driven largely by CMV exposure. Specific HLA alleles were associated with 18,000 or so TCR beta sequences at a false discovery rate of 0.05 in a later analysis. CMV serostatus was the only immune exposure information available for the cohort. According to the authors, the approach could potentially be generalized to other disease states and immunological phenotypes. According to a later analysis, TCR association rates differed among HLA loci, with DRB1 alleles showing the most associated TCRs and HLA-C alleles showing the fewest. According to a later analysis, parvovirus B19, influenza, CMV and Epstein-Barr virus appeared linked to several top co-occurrence clusters. Strong co-occurrence of HLA alleles, especially DR and DQ, made assigning TCR associations to individual alleles difficult. A later analysis found that HLA-associated TCR beta chains were more clonally expanded and had lower generation probabilities than equally common non-associated chains. The cohort was sequenced for TCR beta chains only, and without alpha or paired-chain data the features that could be detected were limited. Most TCR sequences were observed very rarely across donors, whereas some public TCRs were present in many individuals.

The cohort comprised under 700 healthy bone marrow donors. Cohort members were all nominally healthy when sampled, although unrecorded immune exposures were likely present. The donor was CMV seronegative and belonged to the group of approximately 320 seronegative cohort members. Every donor gave a peripheral blood sample, and the peripheral blood mononuclear cells from that sample were used for TCR beta sequencing. Genomic DNA extraction from the blood cell samples was performed with the Qiagen DNeasy Blood Extraction Kit. Library preparation was by the immunoSEQ multiplex PCR assay. For the multiplex PCR, a mixture combining 60 forward primers for TCR Vbeta segments and 13 reverse primers for TCR Jbeta segments was used. A multiplex PCR assay on genomic DNA amplified the CDR3 region of rearranged TCR beta genes. Amplified TCR beta libraries were sequenced as 87-base-pair reads on the Illumina HiSeq System. Regarding the original processing steps: Across the 670 or so repertoires, a later analysis counted some 80 million unique TCR beta chains, 9.5 million to 12 million of which were shared by at least two donors. Raw reads were error-corrected and collapsed into unique sequences by a nearest-neighbor algorithm in which closely related sequences were merged to remove PCR and sequencing errors. Alignment of CDR3 sequences to IMGT reference sequences was used to assign V, D and J gene segments. For a sequence to be retained, at least a six-nucleotide match to both a V gene segment and a J gene segment was required. A rearrangement was called productive if the CDR3 had no stop codons and remained in frame with V and J, and every other rearrangement was called non-productive. Following IMGT convention, CDR3 was defined as the stretch from the second conserved V-encoded cysteine up to the conserved J-encoded phenylalanine. Sequences without an unambiguous match to a single V gene segment were excluded from the earlier analysis of a few hundred of the donors. In an earlier analysis of 587 of the donors, V segments were called functional above 56.7% productive rearrangements and were called segregating when the between-donor standard deviation exceeded 5%. A statistical classification framework was developed to diagnose cytomegalovirus status using the catalog of TCR beta chain sequences. In a later analysis, V and J genes were assigned by comparing TCR nucleotide sequences against IMGT/GENE-DB human TR gene sequences. A later analysis assigned CDR3 sequences and most-parsimonious VDJ recombination scenarios with the TCRdist pipeline. A later analysis defined each TCR beta chain by its CDR3 amino acid sequence plus V-gene family, and excluded reads lacking a unique V-gene family. To address suspected cross-contamination and a sequencing artifact, a later analysis removed a few hundred highly shared, low-generation-probability nucleotide sequences. In a later analysis, a clonal expansion index for each public chain was calculated from normalized within-repertoire ranks of inferred template counts. Generation probabilities in a later analysis came from a VDJ recombination model fitted to out-of-frame rearrangements, and those results were checked against IGoR. In a later analysis, hypergeometric tests were used to score TCR-TCR, TCR-HLA and TCR-CMV co-occurrence, with a repertoire-size bias correction applied to TCR pairs. To estimate false discovery rates, a later analysis permuted the HLA or CMV assignments 20 times. In a later analysis, co-occurring TCRs were grouped using DBSCAN, with TCRdist sequence similarity added in when clustering inside HLA-allele-positive subsets. Repertoires with fewer than 30,000 or more than 120,000 public chains were left out of co-occurrence clustering, as were five repertoires with anomalous nucleotide sharing. This is the immuneACCESS table as TCRdb keeps it, with only in-frame sequences that have V and J called. A part of the clones is gone; compared with another copy, unresolved V genes explain less than half, and the rest is unexplained. For V, J and clone size, that table is used; D and trimming come from the DNA. The sample data list more than 110,000 clones, and 55% to 80% of these were observed just once. Of the sample, roughly 1.3% is held by the ten largest clones.

The receptor chain draws on TRBV5-4 and TRBJ2-3, with TRBD2 matching 8 junction bases. The sample comprised PBMCs. The receptor was derived from a woman between 40 and 55 years old in good health and CMV-seronegative. CDR3 sequence: CASSSPGLDKDTQYF. The DNA sequence is TGTGCCAGCAGCTCCCCGGGACTAGATAAAGATACGCAGTATTTT.